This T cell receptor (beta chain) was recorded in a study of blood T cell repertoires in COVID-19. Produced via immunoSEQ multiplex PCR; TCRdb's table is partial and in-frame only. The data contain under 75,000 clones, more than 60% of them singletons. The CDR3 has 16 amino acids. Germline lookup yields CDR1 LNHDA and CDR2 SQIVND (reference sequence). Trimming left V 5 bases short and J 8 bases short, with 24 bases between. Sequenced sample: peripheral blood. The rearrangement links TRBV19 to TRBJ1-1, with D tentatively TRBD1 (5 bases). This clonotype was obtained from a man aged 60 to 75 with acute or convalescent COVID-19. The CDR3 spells CASSPRIAGRVREAFF. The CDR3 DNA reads TGTGCCAGTAGTCCGCGAATAGCAGGGCGAGTACGCGAAGCTTTCTTT.